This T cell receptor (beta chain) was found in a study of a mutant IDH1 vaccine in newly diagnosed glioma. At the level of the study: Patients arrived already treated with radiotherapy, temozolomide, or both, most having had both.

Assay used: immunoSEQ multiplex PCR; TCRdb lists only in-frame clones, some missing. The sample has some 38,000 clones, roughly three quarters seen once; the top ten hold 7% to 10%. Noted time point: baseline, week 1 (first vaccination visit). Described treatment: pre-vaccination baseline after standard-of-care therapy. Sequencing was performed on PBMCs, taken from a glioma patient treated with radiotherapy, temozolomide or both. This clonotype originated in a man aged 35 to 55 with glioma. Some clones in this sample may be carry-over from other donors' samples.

The CDR3 nucleotides are TGTGCCAGTTTGGACCCCTTCGGACAGCCCCAGCATTTT. The encoded protein is CASLDPFGQPQHF. The V call is TRBV19, the J call TRBJ1-5; D is undetermined. V was trimmed by 8 bases and J by 7 bases, leaving 15 bases between them. The length of the CDR3 is 13 residues. The germline V gene has CDR1 LNHDA and CDR2 SQIVND (reference sequence).